Following are 5 T cell receptor beta chains from one sample sequenced in a study of CD8+ T cells in alopecia areata. RNA was extracted and reverse transcribed into cDNA as the sequencing template. This table comes from immunoSEQ multiplex PCR, and its TCRdb copy is limited to in-frame clones, with some not included. The sample includes 150,000 or so clones, about three fifths of them seen just once. Treatment specified: oral pan-JAK inhibitor, 5-10 mg twice daily. The input for sequencing was CD4+ T cells sorted from blood, taken at week 4, from a patient treated with tofacitinib. The source of these receptors is a human donor with alopecia areata.

The sample holds one count of this clone. The CDR3 DNA reads as TGTGCCAGCAGTTCCATACAGGGGATGAACACTGAAGCTTTCTTT. It is translated as CASSSIQGMNTEAFF. The chain uses TRBV6-5 and TRBJ1-1, with 7 bases fitting TRBD1. This CDR3 contains 15 residues. The V gene end was trimmed by 4 bases and the J gene end by 0 bases; junction bases not matched to a gene: 5. CDR1 is MNHEY and CDR2 is SVGAGI in the germline V gene.

The count of this clone is one. The rearrangement joins TRBV25-1 to TRBJ1-5, with D perhaps TRBD1 (5 bases). This CDR3 spans 15 amino acids. Germline V gene data show CDR1 as MGHDK and CDR2 as SYGVNS. V was cut by 1 base and J by 7 bases, with 14 bases left in between. CDR3 sequence: CASSESGRETQPQHF. CDR3 DNA: TGTGCCAGCAGTGAATCTGGCAGGGAAACGCAGCCCCAGCATTTT.

The chain carries TRBV29-1 and TRBJ1-5; D is undetermined. With 6 bases removed from V and 4 bases from J, the gap between germline ends came to 10 bases. CDR3 length: 12 amino acids. CDR1 is SQVTM, CDR2 ANQGSEA, per germline. This CDR3 reads CSVRSGNQPQHF. The CDR3 DNA reads as TGCAGCGTCAGGTCCGGTAATCAGCCCCAGCATTTT.

The V gene is TRBV4-1, the J gene TRBJ2-1, with 12 bases that match TRBD2. The CDR3 extends over 16 amino acids. J gave up 15 bases and V 0 bases, and 12 bases lay outside the gene matches. CDR1 MGHRA and CDR2 YSYEKL come from the germline V gene. This CDR3 is CASSQDLLAGGEVSFF. CDR3 nucleotide sequence: TGCGCCAGCAGCCAAGACTTACTAGCGGGGGGTGAAGTCTCGTTCTTC.

This clone has more than one count but fewer than ten. Other DNA sequences in this sample translate to the same CDR3. In DNA form, the CDR3 reads TGCAGCGTGGCGGGCCTCATGAACACTGAAGCTTTCTTT. Protein sequence: CSVAGLMNTEAFF. The chain employs TRBV29-1 and TRBJ1-1; the D is unclear. V was cut by 6 bases and J by 0 bases, with 11 bases left in between. CDR1 and CDR2 (germline): SQVTM, ANQGSEA. There are 13 residues in the CDR3. Based on the CDR3 plus reference TRBV29-1 and TRBJ1-1, the full variable domain is SAVISQKPSRDICQRGTSLTIQCQVDSQVTMMFWYRQQPGQSLTLIATANQGSEATYESGFVIDKFPISRPNLTFSTLTVSNMSPEDSSIYLCSVAGLMNTEAFFGQGTRLTVV.